Each of the 31 T cell receptor beta chains below was sequenced from the same sample in a study of a mutant IDH1 vaccine in newly diagnosed glioma. These receptors have no identified antigens. Time point described: week 35, safety follow-up. Each dose delivered 300 ug of mutant IDH1 20-mer peptide subcutaneously with imiquimod. The method was immunoSEQ multiplex PCR; TCRdb's version includes in-frame clones alone and lacks a portion of them. The table lists 25,000 to 40,000 clones, around 82% of them singletons. The specimen was PBMCs, collected from a glioma patient whose treatment included an IDH1 peptide vaccine. These TCRs come from a woman in her forties with glioma.

The chain recombines TRBV18 with TRBJ1-1; a possible D gene is TRBD1 (5 bases). There are 12 residues in the CDR3. Germline V CDR1 and CDR2: KGHSH, LQKENI. With 6 bases removed from V and 11 bases from J, the gap between germline ends came to 16 bases. Written as DNA, the CDR3 is TGTGCCAGCTCGGGGGGGACGGAAACGGCTTTCTTT. It encodes CASSGGTETAFF.

The CDR3 here is CASSLKHGYGYTF. The CDR3 nucleotides are TGTGCCAGCAGCTTAAAACACGGCTATGGCTACACCTTC. This chain links TRBV7-3 with TRBJ1-2; D unclear. The CDR3 runs 13 residues. The germline V gene encodes CDR1 SGHTA and CDR2 FQGTGA. V was pared by 1 base and J by 4 bases, with 7 bases between.

This clone appeared a single time. The gene calls are TRBV5-4 and TRBJ2-3; D is uncertain. The CDR3 is 15 amino acids. Germline CDR1 and CDR2: SGHNT and YYREEE (reference sequence). With 0 bases removed from V and 2 bases from J, the gap between germline ends came to 10 bases. Written as DNA, the CDR3 is TGTGCCAGCAGCTTGGATTTCTCAAACACAGATACGCAGTATTTT. Protein sequence: CASSLDFSNTDTQYF.

With respect to this clone: At one end, the junction sequence differs from germline, possibly due to a read error. The rearrangement links TRBV11-3 to TRBJ1-1; no clear D. The CDR3 length is 13 residues. Germline CDR1 reads SGHNT; CDR2 reads YENEEA. CDR3 sequence: CANSSRRSTEAFF. As DNA, the CDR3 is TGTGCCAACAGCTCCCGACGATCCACTGAAGCTTTCTTT. The full variable domain, its missing parts supplied by reference TRBV11-3 and TRBJ1-1, is EAGVVQSPRYKIIEKKQPVAFWCNPISGHNTLYWYLQNLGQGPELLIRYENEEAVDDSQLPKDRFSAERLKGVDSTLKIQPAELGDSAVYLCANSSRRSTEAFFGQGTRLTVV.

The V call is TRBV4-1, the J call TRBJ2-3, with no clear D. The length of the CDR3 is 12 residues. The V end lost 1 base, the J end lost 6 bases, and 5 bases lay between the germline ends. Germline V gene data show CDR1 as MGHRA and CDR2 as YSYEKL. The CDR3 spells CASSQVYDTQYF. CDR3 sequence (DNA): TGCGCCAGCAGCCAAGTTTATGATACGCAGTATTTT.

CDR3 region: CASSVSVSGANVLTF. In nucleotides, the CDR3 is TGTGCCAGCAGCGTGAGCGTCTCTGGGGCCAACGTCCTGACTTTC. This sequence joins TRBV6-4 and TRBJ2-6; D is undetermined. Germline CDR1 MRHNA, CDR2 SNTAGT. The CDR3 is 15 amino acids. V gave up 6 bases and J gave up 0 bases, with 9 bases separating them.

This chain links TRBV6-6 with TRBJ1-4, with a tentative D call TRBD1 (5 bases). The germline V gene encodes CDR1 MNHNY and CDR2 SVGAGI (reference sequence). Trimming took 10 bases from V and 6 from J, leaving 21 bases between them. This CDR3 spans 15 amino acids. The CDR3 DNA sequence: TGTGCCACACGGGGGGGGAGGGTGGGAGATGAAAAACTGTTTTTT. Translating gives CATRGGRVGDEKLFF.

The V gene is TRBV19, the J gene TRBJ1-1; D is perhaps TRBD1 (5 bases). Between the trimmed V and J ends, which lost 7 bases and 4 bases, there was a span of 19 bases. The length of the CDR3 is 15 residues. Germline CDR1 reads LNHDA; CDR2 reads SQIVND (reference sequence). The CDR3 region is CASTPGQGASTEAFF. The CDR3 DNA sequence: TGTGCCAGTACTCCCGGACAAGGGGCGAGCACTGAAGCTTTCTTT.

This clone was seen a single time. The chain employs TRBV27 and TRBJ1-2, with a tentative D call TRBD1 (6 bases). Between the trimmed V and J ends, which lost 5 bases and 4 bases, there was a span of 20 bases. The CDR3 is 16 amino acids. Per the germline V gene, CDR1 is MNHEY and CDR2 is SMNVEV (reference sequence). CDR3 sequence: CASSAYLLRGGYGYTF. CDR3 DNA: TGTGCCAGCAGTGCCTACCTCCTGAGGGGGGGCTATGGCTACACCTTC.

The chain uses TRBV29-1 and TRBJ2-6; D remains ambiguous. The CDR3 extends over 10 amino acids. Germline V lookup: CDR1 SQVTM, CDR2 ANQGSEA. The V and J ends lost 5 bases and 8 bases respectively, with 4 bases between them. As DNA, the CDR3 is TGCAGCGTTATTACCAACGTCCTGACTTTC. Its translation is CSVITNVLTF.

The V gene is TRBV2, the J gene TRBJ2-3, with D tentatively TRBD2 (7 bases). V was shortened by 2 bases and J by 6 bases, with 15 bases between the two germline ends. The CDR3 totals 15 residues. The germline V gene has CDR1 SNHLY and CDR2 FYNNEI. The CDR3 DNA reads TGTGCCAGCAGTGAATCTTGGGGGGGGGCCGATACGCAGTATTTT. Translating it yields CASSESWGGADTQYF.

The rearrangement uses TRBV15 and TRBJ1-1; D is undetermined. This CDR3 is 13 amino acids long. The germline V and J ends were trimmed by 1 base and 7 bases, with 10 bases remaining between them. The germline gives CDR1 LNHNV, CDR2 YYDKDF (reference sequence). CDR3 DNA: TGTGCCACCAGCAGAGGGGCGGCAGGTGAAGCTTTCTTT. Amino acids: CATSRGAAGEAFF.

The chain uses TRBV29-1 and TRBJ1-2; D is perhaps TRBD1 (5 bases). With 0 bases removed from V and 7 bases from J, the gap between germline ends came to 9 bases. This CDR3 region has 12 residues. Germline loops: CDR1 SQVTM, CDR2 ANQGSEA. Written as DNA, the CDR3 is TGCAGCGTTGAAGAACGCGGGGGTGGCTACACCTTC. This encodes CSVEERGGGYTF.

This rearrangement joins TRBV6-6 to TRBJ2-7; D gene uncertain. Per the germline V gene, CDR1 is MNHNY and CDR2 is SVGAGI (reference sequence). The germline V and J ends were trimmed by 5 bases and 2 bases, with 10 bases remaining between them. CDR3 length: 13 residues. The CDR3 nucleotides read TGTGCCAGCAGTGAGCACGTAGCCTACGAGCAGTACTTC. Translating it yields CASSEHVAYEQYF.

CDR3 nucleotides: TGTGCCAGCAGCTTATTCGATGAGCAGTTCTTC. Translating it yields CASSLFDEQFF. The V call is TRBV7-9, the J call TRBJ2-1; the D is unclear. Germline-derived CDR1 and CDR2 are SEHNR and FQNEAQ (reference sequence). The V and J ends lost 2 bases and 8 bases respectively, with 4 bases between them. The CDR3 has 11 residues.

The chain employs TRBV18 and TRBJ2-5, with 9 nucleotides matching TRBD1. Germline assignment: CDR1 KGHSH and CDR2 LQKENI. Trimming cost V 1 base and J 4 bases; bases outside gene matches: 4. The CDR3 is made up of 15 amino acids. The DNA for the CDR3 is TGTGCCAGCTCACCACGGACAGGGGAGGTAGAGACCCAGTACTTC. This translates into CASSPRTGEVETQYF.

The sample holds a few counts of this clone. The rearrangement links TRBV30 to TRBJ2-2; D uncertain. Germline V gene sequence: CDR1 GTSNPN, CDR2 SVGIG (reference sequence). V lost 3 bases, J lost 5 bases, and 7 bases lay in between. This CDR3 is built from 12 residues. CDR3 loop: CAWRGYTGELFF. The CDR3 region has the DNA TGTGCCTGGAGAGGCTATACCGGGGAGCTGTTTTTT.

The J gene is TRBJ2-5, the V gene TRBV11-1; maybe TRBD1 (5 bases). CDR3 length: 13 residues. V was clipped by 3 bases and J by 2 bases, with 7 bases between them. Germline CDR1 and CDR2: SGHAT and FQDESV (reference sequence). The CDR3 here is CASSLGRQETQYF. The CDR3 nucleotides read TGTGCCAGCAGCTTGGGGCGGCAAGAGACCCAGTACTTC.

The CDR3 is CASSVGLPDTQYF. CDR3 coding DNA: TGTGCCAGCAGCGTCGGACTACCTGATACGCAGTATTTT. The chain is built from TRBV9 and TRBJ2-3; possibly TRBD2 for D (6 bases). The ends were cut back, 2 bases at V and 6 bases at J, with 10 bases in the middle. CDR1 is SGDLS, CDR2 YYNGEE, per germline. CDR3 length: 13 residues.

The genes are TRBV10-2 and TRBJ1-1, with no clear D. The CDR3 totals 12 residues. Germline assignment: CDR1 WSHSY and CDR2 SAAADI. V lost 2 bases, J lost 10 bases, and 11 bases lay in between. The CDR3 loop is CASSEGRDTAFF. DNA of the CDR3: TGCGCCAGCAGTGAGGGAAGGGATACAGCTTTCTTT.

The chain combines TRBV6-6 with TRBJ2-1; D could derive from TRBD1 or TRBD2 (5 bases each). The CDR3 spans 13 residues. From germline, CDR1 is MNHNY and CDR2 SVGAGI (reference sequence). V lost 9 bases and J lost 5, with 14 bases in between. The CDR3: CASKLGANNEQFF. The CDR3 nucleotides read TGTGCCAGTAAACTCGGGGCAAACAATGAGCAGTTCTTC.

This sequence joins TRBV19 and TRBJ1-1; TRBD1 might be the D (6 bases). This CDR3 region has 14 residues. CDR1 LNHDA and CDR2 SQIVND come from the germline V gene (reference sequence). With 3 bases removed from V and 1 base from J, the gap between germline ends came to 9 bases. CDR3 residues: CASSIQGGNTEAFF. The CDR3 DNA follows: TGTGCCAGTAGTATCCAAGGGGGGAACACTGAAGCTTTCTTT.

This clone was counted between two and nine times. The chain combines TRBV7-2 with TRBJ1-4; TRBD1 matches at 11 bases. CDR1 SGHTA and CDR2 FQGNSA come from the germline V gene. The CDR3 sequence is 17 residues long. V lost 4 bases and J lost 4; bases outside the gene matches: 8. The CDR3 is CASSYPPGTGGNEKLFF. For the CDR3, the DNA is TGTGCCAGCAGCTACCCGCCCGGGACAGGGGGTAATGAAAAACTGTTTTTT.

The rearrangement uses TRBV14 and TRBJ2-6; perhaps TRBD2 as D (6 bases). The V and J ends lost 5 bases and 7 bases respectively, with 15 bases between them. Germline assignment: CDR1 SGHDN and CDR2 FVKESK. The CDR3 is 15 amino acids. The CDR3 DNA reads as TGTGCCAGCAGCGGGGGGACTTTACGCGCCAACGTCCTGACTTTC. Its protein product is CASSGGTLRANVLTF.

The V and J genes are TRBV25-1 and TRBJ2-3; 10 nucleotides line up with TRBD2. CDR1 and CDR2 from the germline V gene are MGHDK and SYGVNS. The trim removed 2 bases at V and 5 bases at J, leaving 7 bases unmatched. The CDR3 runs 16 residues. CDR3 loop: CASSEQSGGAGDTQYF. As DNA, the CDR3 is TGTGCCAGCAGTGAACAGAGCGGGGGGGCCGGAGATACGCAGTATTTT.

The rearrangement links TRBV6-1 to TRBJ1-2, with 11 nucleotides matching TRBD1. There are 16 residues in the CDR3. Germline CDR1 is MNHNS and CDR2 is SASEGT. With V trimmed by 4 bases and J by 3 bases, 7 bases remained unmatched. The CDR3 DNA sequence: TGTGCCAGCAGTGCCCACCGGGACAGGGGGGACTATGGCTACACCTTC. This codes for CASSAHRDRGDYGYTF.

The chain has TRBV2 and TRBJ1-2; 9 nucleotides agree with TRBD1. The germline V gene encodes CDR1 SNHLY and CDR2 FYNNEI. This CDR3 is built from 14 residues. V dropped 6 bases and J dropped 3; count of bases not matched to a gene: 5. CDR3 in DNA: TGTGCCAGCAGACGACAGGGGGAAGACTATGGCTACACCTTC. Translation gives CASRRQGEDYGYTF.

CDR3 nucleotide sequence: TGTGCCAGCTCCAAGGACAGGTTCCCTGGCTACACCTTC. Encoded protein: CASSKDRFPGYTF. The chain links TRBV18 to TRBJ1-2; 7 bases are a match to TRBD1. The CDR3 covers 13 residues. Unmatched junction bases numbered 8, after V lost 6 bases and J lost 7 bases. The germline V gene encodes CDR1 KGHSH and CDR2 LQKENI.

This clone was observed once. The rearrangement links TRBV4-1 to TRBJ2-3, with a tentative D call TRBD2 (5 bases). This CDR3 spans 17 amino acids. Germline V gene data show CDR1 as MGHRA and CDR2 as YSYEKL. Deletions cut 0 bases from V and 5 bases from J, with 18 bases between. For the CDR3, the DNA is TGCGCCAGCAGCCAAGAACAACTAGTTCCCGTGAGAGATACGCAGTATTTT. Its protein is CASSQEQLVPVRDTQYF.

The rearrangement uses TRBV27 and TRBJ1-5; 7 nucleotides line up with TRBD1. Germline V lookup: CDR1 MNHEY, CDR2 SMNVEV (reference sequence). This CDR3 is built from 15 residues. V trimming: 4 bases; J trimming: 5 bases; junction bases outside the gene matches: 8. The CDR3 sequence: CASSSDRARYQPQHF. Written as DNA, the CDR3 is TGTGCCAGCAGTTCCGACAGGGCGCGCTATCAGCCCCAGCATTTT.

The V gene is TRBV30, the J gene TRBJ2-7; maybe TRBD1 (5 bases). Germline V lookup: CDR1 GTSNPN, CDR2 SVGIG (reference sequence). This CDR3 is built from 13 residues. Trimming left V 4 bases short and J 2 bases short, with 12 bases between. CDR3 loop: CAWTATGPYEQYF. CDR3 DNA sequence: TGTGCCTGGACCGCCACAGGACCCTACGAGCAGTACTTC.